The sequence of this T cell receptor (beta chain) was determined in a study of blood T cell repertoires in COVID-19. Study-wide context: Specimens from acute and convalescent COVID-19 originated in the United States, Italy and Spain.

V lost 7 bases to trimming and J lost 6 bases; unmatched junction nucleotides: 2. CDR1 SGHNT and CDR2 YENEEA come from the germline V gene. This CDR3 contains 12 residues. Measured with immunoSEQ multiplex PCR; TCRdb has only the in-frame clones, and not every one. The top ten hold around 43% of the sample, which has under 90,000 clones, approximately 80% seen once. The sequencing input was peripheral blood. This receptor was obtained from a man older than 75 with acute or convalescent COVID-19. The rearrangement joins TRBV11-3 to TRBJ2-2; 7 bases map to TRBD1. The CDR3 reads CASNQGAGELFF. CDR3 sequence (DNA): TGTGCCAGCAACCAGGGGGCCGGGGAGCTGTTTTTT.